Given below is one T cell receptor (beta chain) in context. There is no known antigen for this receptor. Per-base quality was not reported, and no clone a single base away is much larger than it. The sample originates from a study of T-cell memory formation after mild COVID-19 (dated by TCRdb to the early 2020s). At the level of the whole study: TCR sequence clusters from the two donors were found to be largely donor specific. Two young, previously healthy adult volunteers, one female and one male, were included in the cohort. T-cell clones expanding and contracting after mild COVID-19 in a couple of donors were tracked by longitudinal TCRalpha and TCRbeta repertoire sequencing. What the work shows at the level of the full study, not this receptor alone: Some responding clones were found in pre-infection memory, which suggests that pre-existing cross-reactive memory T cells took part in the SARS-CoV-2 response. The study included only a couple of mild cases, and larger cohorts that include severe cases with pre-infection samples were judged to be necessary. Whether the second-wave clones peaking on day 37 were SARS-CoV-2 specific was not confirmed. From day 15 to 85, contracting clones showed balanced CD4/CD8 phenotypes, whereas a second wave of clones that expanded from day 15 to 37 leaned towards CD4+. Contracting CD4+ clones were found mainly in CM and EM memory subsets, while CD8+ clones were enriched in EMRA.

The run used an Illumina NovaSeq 6000. TCRalpha and TCRbeta cDNA libraries were built by 5'RACE with constant-segment primers, adding sample barcodes and unique molecular identifiers. Trizol reagent was used to extract RNA from every sample. Libraries were amplified in two PCR steps, with a second sample barcode and Illumina TruSeq adapters added in the second step. The libraries were sequenced on an Illumina NovaSeq using 2 x 150 bp paired-end reads. From the authors' description of their analysis: With migec v1.2.7, reads were demultiplexed and then collapsed into UMI-guided consensus sequences. Using mixcr v2.1.11, UMI consensuses were aligned to TRA and TRB V and J templates and then assembled into clonotypes. A clonotype was counted as expanded or contracted only if both edgeR and NoisET called the change significant, with noise models trained on biological replicates. For edgeR calls, the thresholds were a false discovery rate-adjusted p below 0.01 and a log2 fold-change of 1. PCA with hierarchical clustering of max-normalized trajectories of the 1000 most abundant clonotypes was used as exploratory dynamics analysis. Separately sequenced CD4+ and CD8+ repertoires were used to assign a CD4 or CD8 phenotype to each responding clone. TCRdb reran the public reads through fastp at Q25 and MiXCR, keeping productive beta chains. All rows with the same CDR3 protein become a single entry with the most common DNA and genes. The V and J calls were not made by the authors but by TCRdb's processing. This sample comprises under 300,000 distinct CDR3 sequences, 8.2% of them detected only once. About 20% of the sample is in the top ten clones.

Ficoll-Paque density gradient centrifugation was used to isolate PBMCs. The sequence was collected from a man younger than 30 who had mild COVID-19 (a few samples of this study predate the infection). The sample titles of this study are shuffled in the database, so cell type and time point are left out; the donor was told from shared clones. The specimen was PBMCs or a T cell subset sorted from them (not recorded which).

CDR3 reads: CASSLMGGLQYF. The sequenced DNA is TGTGCCAGCAGCTTAATGGGCGGTCTGCAGTACTTC. The chain is assembled from TRBV7-2 and TRBJ2-7; the D gene assignment is ambiguous. From the cysteine through the phenylalanine, the CDR3 covers 12 amino acids. Only the CDR3 DNA stays, 36 bases, in frame from base 1. V loses 2 bases of germline sequence and J loses 9 bases, and the interval between the two ends is 11 bases. CDR1 and CDR2 (SGHTA, FQGNSA) derive from the germline V gene.